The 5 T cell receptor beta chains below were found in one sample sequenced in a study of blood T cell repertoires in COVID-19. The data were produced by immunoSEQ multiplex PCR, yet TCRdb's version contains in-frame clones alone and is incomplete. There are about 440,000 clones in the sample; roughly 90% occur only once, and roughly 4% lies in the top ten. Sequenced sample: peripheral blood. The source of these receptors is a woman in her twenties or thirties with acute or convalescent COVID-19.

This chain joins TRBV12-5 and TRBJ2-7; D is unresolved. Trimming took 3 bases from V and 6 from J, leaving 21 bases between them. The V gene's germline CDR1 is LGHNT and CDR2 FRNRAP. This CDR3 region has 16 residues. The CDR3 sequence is CASGFRKTFDKREQYF. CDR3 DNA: TGTGCTAGTGGTTTTAGGAAGACATTTGATAAACGCGAGCAGTACTTC.

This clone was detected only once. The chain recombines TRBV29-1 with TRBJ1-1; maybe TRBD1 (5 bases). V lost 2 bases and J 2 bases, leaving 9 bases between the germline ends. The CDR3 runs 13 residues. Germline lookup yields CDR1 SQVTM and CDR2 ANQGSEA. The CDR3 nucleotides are TGCAGCGTTGAAATGGGGGGAAACACTGAAGCTTTCTTT. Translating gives CSVEMGGNTEAFF.

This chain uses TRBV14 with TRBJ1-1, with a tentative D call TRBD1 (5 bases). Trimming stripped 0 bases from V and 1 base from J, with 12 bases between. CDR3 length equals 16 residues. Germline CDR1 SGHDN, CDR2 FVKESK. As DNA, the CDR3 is TGTGCCAGCAGCCAAGATCGGACACGACCGAACACTGAAGCTTTCTTT. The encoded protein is CASSQDRTRPNTEAFF.

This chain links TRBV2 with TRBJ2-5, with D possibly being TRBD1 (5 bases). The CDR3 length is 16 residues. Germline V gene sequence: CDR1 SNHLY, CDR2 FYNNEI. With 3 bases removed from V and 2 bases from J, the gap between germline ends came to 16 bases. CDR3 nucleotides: TGTGCCAGCAGTGAGGGGCAGGGCGAGGTACAAGAGACCCAGTACTTC. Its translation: CASSEGQGEVQETQYF.

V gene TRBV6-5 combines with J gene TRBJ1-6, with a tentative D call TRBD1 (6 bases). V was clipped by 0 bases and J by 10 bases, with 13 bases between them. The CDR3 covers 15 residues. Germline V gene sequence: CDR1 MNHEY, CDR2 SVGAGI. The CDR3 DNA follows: TGTGCCAGCAGTTACTCGAGCCAGGGGAAATCACCCCTCCACTTT. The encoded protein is CASSYSSQGKSPLHF.